Below are 20 T cell receptor beta chains sequenced from a single sample in a study of regulatory T cells in long-lasting Graves disease. Arm-PCR of CDR3 regions and iRepertoire HTBI primers were the basis on which TCR beta libraries were built. MiXCR was run by TCRdb on the multiplex PCR reads, yielding one entry per CDR3 protein. The profile shows approximately 400,000 distinct CDR3 sequences, approximately 15% of them singletons. Specified time point: newly diagnosed GD, antithyroid drugs for less than 3 months. Scientists built the TCR library using RNA that was extracted from PBMCs. These data were also reused for a study on T cells in Graves' hyperthyroidism and ophthalmopathy.

The sequenced sample was peripheral blood mononuclear cells (PBMCs), obtained at new diagnosis, from a patient treated with antithyroid drugs. Source of these receptors: a woman in her 40s with Graves disease.

This clonotype came up many times. The rearrangement links TRBV2 to TRBJ2-7; 9 bases agree with TRBD1. The CDR3 has 13 residues. V shed 6 bases and J 2 bases; nucleotides not matched to a gene: 2. Germline CDR1 and CDR2: SNHLY and FYNNEI. The CDR3, as DNA: TGTGCCAGCAGCGGGACAGGGACCTACGAGCAGTACTTC. Protein: CASSGTGTYEQYF. Complete variable domain (other parts from reference TRBV2 and TRBJ2-7): EPEVTQTPSHQVTQMGQEVILRCVPISNHLYFYWYRQILGQKVEFLVSFYNNEISEKSEIFDDQFSVERPDGSNFTLKIRSTKLEDSAMYFCASSGTGTYEQYFGPGTRLTVT.

The V and J genes are TRBV28 and TRBJ2-7; TRBD2 aligns across 13 bases. V dropped 3 bases and J dropped 2; count of bases not matched to a gene: 16. Germline values: CDR1 MDHEN, CDR2 SYDVKM. The length of the CDR3 is 20 residues. The CDR3: CASSFPTKTSGRSQAYEQYF. In DNA form, the CDR3 reads TGTGCCAGCAGTTTCCCAACTAAGACTAGCGGGAGGAGTCAGGCCTACGAGCAGTACTTC.

This clonotype turned up a few times. J is TRBJ1-3 and V is TRBV28; 12 bases are a match to TRBD1. The CDR3 is 18 amino acids. V shed 6 bases and J 0 bases; nucleotides not matched to a gene: 9. CDR1 and CDR2 from the germline V gene are MDHEN and SYDVKM. In DNA form, the CDR3 reads TGTGCCAGCAGAAACACCGGGACAGGGGGCAGCTCTGGAAACACCATATATTTT. It is translated as CASRNTGTGGSSGNTIYF.

This clonotype was found many times. The chain employs TRBV5-1 and TRBJ2-3; 7 nucleotides match TRBD1. The CDR3 sequence is 14 residues long. V lost 5 bases to trimming and J lost 2 bases; unmatched junction nucleotides: 5. Looked up from germline, CDR1 is SGHRS and CDR2 is YFSETQ. The CDR3 nucleotides read TGCGCCAGCAGTTGGGACAGAAACACAGATACGCAGTATTTT. Translating it yields CASSWDRNTDTQYF.

This clonotype has ten or more counts. The rearrangement joins TRBV12-3 or TRBV12-4 to TRBJ2-5; a possible D gene is TRBD2 (5 bases). V lost 4 bases and J lost 12, with 15 bases in between. CDR3 length: 12 residues. The CDR3 protein is CASSSVDYRKYF. Written as DNA, the CDR3 is TGTGCCAGCAGTTCCGTAGACTACCGGAAGTACTTC.

This clonotype occurred many times. The V and J genes are TRBV25-1 and TRBJ2-5; D might be TRBD1 (5 bases). Trimming pared 2 bases from V and 5 bases from J, leaving 12 bases between. Germline V gene data show CDR1 as MGHDK and CDR2 as SYGVNS. The CDR3 is made up of 14 amino acids. This CDR3 is CASSEPGQGETQYF. For the CDR3, the DNA is TGTGCCAGCAGTGAACCGGGCCAGGGTGAGACCCAGTACTTC.

Ten or more counts support this clonotype. This chain links TRBV12-3 or TRBV12-4 with TRBJ2-1; tentative D call: TRBD2 (6 bases). V was clipped by 3 bases and J by 7 bases, with 13 bases between them. The CDR3 is 14 amino acids. In DNA, the CDR3 is TGTGCCAGCAGTTTCCTAGCGTGGAGTAATGAGCAGTTCTTC. This gives the protein CASSFLAWSNEQFF.

This clonotype was observed many times. The J gene is TRBJ2-5, the V gene TRBV15; no clear D gene. The germline V and J ends were trimmed by 4 bases and 2 bases, with 5 bases remaining between them. The CDR3 loop spans 12 amino acids. Per germline, CDR1 LNHNV and CDR2 YYDKDF (reference sequence). As DNA, the CDR3 is TGTGCCACCAGCAAATCTCAAGAGACCCAGTACTTC. The encoded protein is CATSKSQETQYF.

This clonotype was found many times. The genes are TRBV24-1 and TRBJ2-3, with D hard to call. The V gene's germline CDR1 is KGHDR and CDR2 SFDVKD. Trimming took 1 base from V and 2 from J, leaving 12 bases between them. The CDR3 consists of 16 residues. This chain's CDR3 is CATSDFRQEFTDTQYF. The CDR3 DNA is TGTGCCACCAGTGATTTCAGGCAGGAGTTCACAGATACGCAGTATTTT.

This clonotype was recorded many times. The gene calls are TRBV2 and TRBJ2-1; 7 bases align to TRBD1. The V segment lost 5 bases and the J segment 0 bases; nucleotides outside the gene matches: 10. Germline V gene lookup returns CDR1 SNHLY and CDR2 FYNNEI. The CDR3 is made up of 17 amino acids. CDR3 protein: CASSPRTGRSSYNEQFF. The CDR3 coding sequence is TGTGCCAGCAGTCCCCGGACAGGTCGTAGCTCCTACAATGAGCAGTTCTTC.

The rearrangement uses TRBV14 and TRBJ2-2, with TRBD2 matching over 10 bases. The CDR3 is 16 residues long. V lost 2 bases, J lost 6 bases, and 6 bases stayed unmatched. Germline V gives CDR1 SGHDN, CDR2 FVKESK. Written as DNA, the CDR3 is TGTGCCAGCAGCCAAAATAGCGGGAGGTACGCCGGGGAGCTGTTTTTT. Its translation is CASSQNSGRYAGELFF.

This clonotype was recorded many times. The CDR3 DNA is TGTGCCAGCAGTTTGGGAAGTCCCAATCAGCCCCAGCATTTT. This encodes CASSLGSPNQPQHF. The chain carries TRBV27 and TRBJ1-5, with D unresolved. This CDR3 is 14 amino acids long. The germline V gene has CDR1 MNHEY and CDR2 SMNVEV (reference sequence). Trimming took 3 bases from V and 3 from J, leaving 9 bases between them.

This clonotype has at least ten counts. The rearrangement joins TRBV12-3 or TRBV12-4 to TRBJ1-1; a possible D gene is TRBD1 (5 bases). V lost 5 bases and J lost 3, with 10 bases in between. The CDR3 length is 13 residues. The CDR3 spells CASSRQRDTEAFF. The DNA of the CDR3 is TGTGCCAGCAGTCGACAGAGGGACACTGAAGCTTTCTTT.

This clonotype has more than one count but fewer than ten. The chain combines TRBV9 with TRBJ2-7; tentatively, D is TRBD1 or TRBD2 (5 bases each). Trimming left V 4 bases short and J 2 bases short, with 16 bases between. The CDR3 spans 15 residues. Germline lookup yields CDR1 SGDLS and CDR2 YYNGEE. Written as DNA, the CDR3 is TGTGCCAGCAGCCCCCACGAGGGGCCAGCCTACGAGCAGTACTTC. Its translation is CASSPHEGPAYEQYF.

The chain links TRBV9 to TRBJ2-1; 11 nucleotides match TRBD2. From germline, CDR1 is SGDLS and CDR2 YYNGEE. The CDR3 extends over 16 amino acids. V dropped 2 bases and J dropped 2; count of bases not matched to a gene: 3. The CDR3 is CASSVTSGNTYNEQFF. The CDR3 bases are TGTGCCAGCAGCGTGACTAGCGGGAACACCTACAATGAGCAGTTCTTC. Based on the CDR3 plus reference TRBV9 and TRBJ2-1, the full variable domain is DSGVTQTPKHLITATGQRVTLRCSPRSGDLSVYWYQQSLDQGLQFLIQYYNGEERAKGNILERFSAQQFPDLHSELNLSSLELGDSALYFCASSVTSGNTYNEQFFGPGTRLTVL.

In this sample, this clonotype turned up many times. The V gene is TRBV7-8, the J gene TRBJ2-1; 7 nucleotides match TRBD2. CDR1 is SGHVS, CDR2 FQNEAQ, per germline. V lost 4 bases to trimming and J lost 5 bases; unmatched junction nucleotides: 8. The CDR3 is 15 residues long. The CDR3 coding sequence is TGTGCCAGCAGCTACGGGGCGGGAGAGGACAATGAGCAGTTCTTC. Its translation is CASSYGAGEDNEQFF.

This clonotype was seen a handful of times. The chain employs TRBV5-1 and TRBJ1-4; D possibly corresponds to TRBD1 (5 bases). V was trimmed by 4 bases and J by 2 bases, leaving 9 bases between them. CDR1 is SGHRS and CDR2 is YFSETQ in the germline V gene. The CDR3 is 14 residues long. This CDR3 is CASSPGSTNEKLFF. The CDR3 bases are TGCGCCAGCAGCCCAGGGTCCACTAATGAAAAACTGTTTTTT.

V gene TRBV11-2 combines with J gene TRBJ2-5; TRBD1 matches at 10 bases. The junction had 7 bases not matched to a gene; V was cut back by 5 bases and J by 10 bases. The CDR3 loop spans 13 amino acids. CDR1 is SGHAT, CDR2 FQNNGV, per germline. The CDR3 bases are TGTGCCAGCAGCCGGACAGGGGGGGGGGACCAGTACTTC. This translates into CASSRTGGGDQYF.

This clonotype was detected ten times or more. The gene calls are TRBV4-1 and TRBJ2-7, with unresolved D. This CDR3 has 14 residues. Trimming cost V 0 bases and J 0 bases, with 6 bases left between them. Germline CDR1 MGHRA, CDR2 YSYEKL. The CDR3: CASSQDQGSYEQYF. As DNA, the CDR3 is TGCGCCAGCAGCCAAGATCAAGGCTCCTACGAGCAGTACTTC.

The chain carries TRBV3-1 and TRBJ1-5; D remains ambiguous. V lost 0 bases, J lost 4 bases, and 4 bases lay in between. The CDR3 is made up of 13 amino acids. Looked up from germline, CDR1 is LGHDT and CDR2 is YNNKEL (reference sequence). The CDR3: CASSQEWNQPQHF. The CDR3 coding sequence is TGTGCCAGCAGCCAAGAATGGAATCAGCCCCAGCATTTT.